The TCR beta chain under discussion was sequenced for a study of control samples from healthy donors and cancer patients. V was pared by 4 bases and J by 0 bases, with 10 bases between. The CDR3 extends over 16 amino acids. Germline CDR1 is LGHDT and CDR2 is YNNKEL (reference sequence). Clones were read by immunoSEQ multiplex PCR, and TCRdb kept only the in-frame ones, dropping some. The sample has roughly 100,000 clones; about four fifths are singletons. The receptor comes from a woman aged 45-65 years in good health. The sequenced material came from blood. The genes are TRBV3-1 (or the pseudogene TRBV3-2) and TRBJ2-6; D remains ambiguous. The DNA of the CDR3 is TGTGCCAGCAGCCCTCGGGTGGGCTCTGGGGCCAACGTCCTGACTTTC. It codes for CASSPRVGSGANVLTF.